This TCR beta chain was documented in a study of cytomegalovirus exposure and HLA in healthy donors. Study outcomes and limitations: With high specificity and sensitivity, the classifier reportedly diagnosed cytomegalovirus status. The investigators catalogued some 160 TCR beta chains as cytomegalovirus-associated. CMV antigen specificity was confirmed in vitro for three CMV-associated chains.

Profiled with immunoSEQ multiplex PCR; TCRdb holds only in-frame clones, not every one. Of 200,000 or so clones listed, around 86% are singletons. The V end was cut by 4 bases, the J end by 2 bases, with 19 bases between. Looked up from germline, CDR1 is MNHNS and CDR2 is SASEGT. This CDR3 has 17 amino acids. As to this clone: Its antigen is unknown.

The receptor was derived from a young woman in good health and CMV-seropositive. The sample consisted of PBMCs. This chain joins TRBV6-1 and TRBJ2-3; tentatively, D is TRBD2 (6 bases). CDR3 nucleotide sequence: TGTGCCAGCAGTGTCTCTCCAGGGACTCCTTACACAGATACGCAGTATTTT. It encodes CASSVSPGTPYTDTQYF.